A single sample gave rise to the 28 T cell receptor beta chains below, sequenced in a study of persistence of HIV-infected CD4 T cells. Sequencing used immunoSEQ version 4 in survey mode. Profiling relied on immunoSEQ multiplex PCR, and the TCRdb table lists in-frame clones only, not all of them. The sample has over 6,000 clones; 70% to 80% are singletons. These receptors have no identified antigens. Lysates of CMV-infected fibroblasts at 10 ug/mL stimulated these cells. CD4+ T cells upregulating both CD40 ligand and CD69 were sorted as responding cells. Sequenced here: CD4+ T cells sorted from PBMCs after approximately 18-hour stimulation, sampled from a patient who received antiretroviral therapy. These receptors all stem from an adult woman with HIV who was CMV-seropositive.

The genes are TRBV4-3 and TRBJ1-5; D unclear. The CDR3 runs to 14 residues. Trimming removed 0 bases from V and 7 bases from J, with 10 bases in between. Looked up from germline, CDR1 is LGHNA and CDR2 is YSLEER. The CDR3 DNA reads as TGCGCCAGCAGCCAAGAATCCCGGTTCCAGCCCCAGCATTTT. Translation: CASSQESRFQPQHF.

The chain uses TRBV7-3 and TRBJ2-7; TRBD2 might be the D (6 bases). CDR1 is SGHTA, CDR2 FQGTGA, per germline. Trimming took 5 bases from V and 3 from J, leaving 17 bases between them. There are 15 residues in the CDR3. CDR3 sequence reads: CASSHGGDRNYEQYF. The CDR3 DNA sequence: TGTGCCAGCAGCCACGGGGGAGACAGAAACTACGAGCAGTACTTC. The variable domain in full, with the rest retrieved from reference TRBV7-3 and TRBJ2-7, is GAGVSQTPSNKVTEKGKYVELRCDPISGHTALYWYRQSLGQGPEFLIYFQGTGAADDSGLPNDRFFAVRPEGSVSTLKIQRTERGDSAVYLCASSHGGDRNYEQYFGPGTRLTVT.

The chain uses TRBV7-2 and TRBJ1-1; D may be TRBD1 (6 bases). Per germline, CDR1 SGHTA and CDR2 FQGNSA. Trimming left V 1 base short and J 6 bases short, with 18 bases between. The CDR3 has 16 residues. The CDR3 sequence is CASSLVGYRERPEAFF. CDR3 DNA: TGTGCCAGCAGCTTAGTAGGGTACAGGGAGAGGCCTGAAGCTTTCTTT.

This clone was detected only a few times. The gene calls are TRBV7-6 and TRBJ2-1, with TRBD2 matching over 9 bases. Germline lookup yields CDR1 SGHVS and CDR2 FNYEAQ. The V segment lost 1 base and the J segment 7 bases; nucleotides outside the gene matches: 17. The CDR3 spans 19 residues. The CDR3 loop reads CASSLEAGGVRGVRNEQFF. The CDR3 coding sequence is TGTGCCAGCAGCTTAGAAGCGGGAGGTGTTCGTGGGGTTCGAAATGAGCAGTTCTTC. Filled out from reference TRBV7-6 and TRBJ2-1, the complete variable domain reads GAGVSQSPRYKVTKRGQDVALRCDPISGHVSLYWYRQALGQGPEFLTYFNYEAQQDKSGLPNDRFSAERPEGSISTLTIQRTEQRDSAMYRCASSLEAGGVRGVRNEQFFGPGTRLTVL.

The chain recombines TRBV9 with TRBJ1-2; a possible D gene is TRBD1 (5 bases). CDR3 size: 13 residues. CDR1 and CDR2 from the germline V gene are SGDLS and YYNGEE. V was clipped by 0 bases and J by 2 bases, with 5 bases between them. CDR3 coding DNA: TGTGCCAGCAGCGTAGACAGGAACTATGGCTACACCTTC. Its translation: CASSVDRNYGYTF.

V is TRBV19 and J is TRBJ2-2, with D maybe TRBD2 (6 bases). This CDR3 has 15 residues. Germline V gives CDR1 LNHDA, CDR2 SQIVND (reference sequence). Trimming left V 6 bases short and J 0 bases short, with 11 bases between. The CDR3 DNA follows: TGTGCCAGTAGGGGGGGTTTTGCGAACACCGGGGAGCTGTTTTTT. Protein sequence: CASRGGFANTGELFF.

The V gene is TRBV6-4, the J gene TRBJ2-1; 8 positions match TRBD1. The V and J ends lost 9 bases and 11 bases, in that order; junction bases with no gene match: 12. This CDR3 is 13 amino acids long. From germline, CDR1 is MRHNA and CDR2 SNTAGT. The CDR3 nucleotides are TGTGCCAGTGCGGACCGGGGCAGGGGGCAGCAGTTCTTC. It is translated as CASADRGRGQQFF.

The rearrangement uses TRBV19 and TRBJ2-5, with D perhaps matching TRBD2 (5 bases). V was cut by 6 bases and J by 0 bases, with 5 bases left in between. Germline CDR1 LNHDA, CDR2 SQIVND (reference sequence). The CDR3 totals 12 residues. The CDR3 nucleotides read TGTGCCAGTAGCGGGAACCAAGAGACCCAGTACTTC. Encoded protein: CASSGNQETQYF.

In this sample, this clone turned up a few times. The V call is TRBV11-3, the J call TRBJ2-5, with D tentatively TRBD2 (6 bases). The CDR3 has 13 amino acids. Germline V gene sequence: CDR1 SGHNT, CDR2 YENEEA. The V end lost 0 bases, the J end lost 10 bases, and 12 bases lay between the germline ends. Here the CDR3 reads CASSLDGRRDQYF. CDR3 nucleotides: TGTGCCAGCAGCTTAGATGGAAGGAGGGACCAGTACTTC.

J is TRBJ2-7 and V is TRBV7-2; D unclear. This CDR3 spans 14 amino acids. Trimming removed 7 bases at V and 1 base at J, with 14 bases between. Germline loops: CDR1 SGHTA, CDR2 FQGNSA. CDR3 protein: CASTSPSPSYEQYF. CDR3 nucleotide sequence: TGTGCCAGCACCTCCCCGAGCCCGTCCTACGAGCAGTACTTC.

As DNA, the CDR3 is TGTGCCAGCGCGTATGGCATGTCCAGGGCGGTCGAGCAGTACTTC. Translated: CASAYGMSRAVEQYF. The V call is TRBV21-1, the J call TRBJ2-7; TRBD1, as called in the table, went unchecked against the DNA. TRBV21-1 is given as a pseudogene. There are 15 residues in the CDR3.

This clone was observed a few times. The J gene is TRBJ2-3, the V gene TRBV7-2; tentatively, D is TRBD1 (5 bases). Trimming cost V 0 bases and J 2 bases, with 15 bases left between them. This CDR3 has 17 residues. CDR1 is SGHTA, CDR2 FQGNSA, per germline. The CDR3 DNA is TGTGCCAGCAGCTTAGCGGAGACAGCCCGTCACACAGATACGCAGTATTTT. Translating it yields CASSLAETARHTDTQYF.

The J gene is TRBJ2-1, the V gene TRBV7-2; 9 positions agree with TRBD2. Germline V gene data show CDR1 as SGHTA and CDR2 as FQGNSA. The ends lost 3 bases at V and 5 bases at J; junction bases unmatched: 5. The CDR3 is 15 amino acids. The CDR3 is CASSFSGTSNNEQFF. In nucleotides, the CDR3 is TGTGCCAGCAGCTTTTCCGGGACTAGCAACAATGAGCAGTTCTTC.

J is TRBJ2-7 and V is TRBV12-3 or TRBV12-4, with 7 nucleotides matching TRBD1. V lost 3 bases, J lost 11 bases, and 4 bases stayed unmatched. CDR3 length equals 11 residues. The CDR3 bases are TGTGCCAGCAGTTTGGGGACAGCTAAGTACTTC. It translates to CASSLGTAKYF.

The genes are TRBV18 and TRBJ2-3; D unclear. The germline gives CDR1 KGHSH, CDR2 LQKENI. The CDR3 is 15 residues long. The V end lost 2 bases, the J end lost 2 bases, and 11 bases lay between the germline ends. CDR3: CASSPNGVSTDTQYF. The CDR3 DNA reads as TGTGCCAGCTCACCAAATGGGGTCTCCACAGATACGCAGTATTTT. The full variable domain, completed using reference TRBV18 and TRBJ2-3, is NAGVMQNPRHLVRRRGQEARLRCSPMKGHSHVYWYRQLPEEGLKFMVYLQKENIIDESGMPKERFSAEFPKEGPSILRIQQVVRGDSAAYFCASSPNGVSTDTQYFGPGTRLTVL.

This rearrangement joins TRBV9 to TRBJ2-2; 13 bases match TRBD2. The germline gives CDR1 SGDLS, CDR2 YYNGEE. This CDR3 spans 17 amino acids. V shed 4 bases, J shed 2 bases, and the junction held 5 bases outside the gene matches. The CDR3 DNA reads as TGTGCCAGCAGCTACAGGACTAGCGGGGGAAACACCGGGGAGCTGTTTTTT. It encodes CASSYRTSGGNTGELFF.

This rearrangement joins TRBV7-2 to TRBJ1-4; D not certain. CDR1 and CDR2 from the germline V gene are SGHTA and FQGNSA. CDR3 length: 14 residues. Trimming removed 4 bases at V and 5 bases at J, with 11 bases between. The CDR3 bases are TGTGCCAGCAGCTCGATTGGGCTGAATGAAAAACTGTTTTTT. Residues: CASSSIGLNEKLFF.

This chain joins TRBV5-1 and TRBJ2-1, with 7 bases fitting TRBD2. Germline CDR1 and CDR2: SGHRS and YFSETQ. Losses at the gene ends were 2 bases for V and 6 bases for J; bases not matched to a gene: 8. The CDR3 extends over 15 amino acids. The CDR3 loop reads CASSFRDYQPNEQFF. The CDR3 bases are TGCGCCAGCAGCTTCCGGGACTACCAGCCCAATGAGCAGTTCTTC.

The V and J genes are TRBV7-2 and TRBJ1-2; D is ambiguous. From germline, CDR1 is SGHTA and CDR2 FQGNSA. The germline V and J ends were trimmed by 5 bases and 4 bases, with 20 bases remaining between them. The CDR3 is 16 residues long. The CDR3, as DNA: TGTGCCAGCAGCCCAGTTGGACCCGAATCTTCCTATGGCTACACCTTC. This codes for CASSPVGPESSYGYTF.

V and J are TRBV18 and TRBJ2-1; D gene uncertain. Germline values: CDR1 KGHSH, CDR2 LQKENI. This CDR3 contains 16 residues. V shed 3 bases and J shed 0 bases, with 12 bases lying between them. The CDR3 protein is CASSPGASFSYNEQFF. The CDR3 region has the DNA TGTGCCAGCTCACCCGGCGCCTCGTTCTCCTACAATGAGCAGTTCTTC.

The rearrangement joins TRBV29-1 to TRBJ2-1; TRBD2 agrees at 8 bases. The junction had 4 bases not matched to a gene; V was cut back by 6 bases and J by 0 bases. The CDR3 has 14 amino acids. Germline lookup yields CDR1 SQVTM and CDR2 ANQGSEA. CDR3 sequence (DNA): TGCAGCGTCGGGAGGGGGGGCTCCTACAATGAGCAGTTCTTC. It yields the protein CSVGRGGSYNEQFF.

CDR3 region: CASSPGVGTGVGNTIYF. The CDR3 nucleotides read TGTGCCAGCAGCCCTGGGGTAGGGACAGGGGTTGGAAACACCATATATTTT. This sequence joins TRBV5-4 and TRBJ1-3, with 10 bases lining up with TRBD1. Unmatched junction bases numbered 10, after V lost 4 bases and J lost 3 bases. The CDR3 spans 17 residues. The germline gives CDR1 SGHNT, CDR2 YYREEE (reference sequence).

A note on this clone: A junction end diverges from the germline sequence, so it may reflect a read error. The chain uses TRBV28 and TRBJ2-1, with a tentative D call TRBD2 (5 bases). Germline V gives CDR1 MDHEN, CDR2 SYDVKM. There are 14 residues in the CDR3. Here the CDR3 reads CASSPGEVYSEQFF. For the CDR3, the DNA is TGTGCCAGCAGTCCCGGGGAAGTTTACAGTGAGCAGTTCTTC.

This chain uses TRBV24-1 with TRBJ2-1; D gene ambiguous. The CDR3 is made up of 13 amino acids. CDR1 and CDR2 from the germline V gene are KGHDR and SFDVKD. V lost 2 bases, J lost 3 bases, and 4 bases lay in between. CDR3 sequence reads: CATSDSHYNEQFF. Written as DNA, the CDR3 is TGTGCCACCAGTGATTCACACTACAATGAGCAGTTCTTC.

The CDR3: CASSIDSQGNYGYTF. The CDR3 DNA follows: TGTGCCAGTAGTATAGACTCCCAGGGGAACTATGGCTACACCTTC. The V call is TRBV19, the J call TRBJ1-2; a weak D match, TRBD1 (6 bases). From germline, CDR1 is LNHDA and CDR2 SQIVND (reference sequence). The V end was cut by 0 bases, the J end by 2 bases, with 10 bases between. This CDR3 contains 15 residues.

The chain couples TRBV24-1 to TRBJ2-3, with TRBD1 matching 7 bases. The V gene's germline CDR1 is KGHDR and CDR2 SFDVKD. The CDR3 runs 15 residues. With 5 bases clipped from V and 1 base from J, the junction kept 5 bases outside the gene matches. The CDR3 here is CATSAAQGGTDTQYF. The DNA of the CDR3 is TGTGCCACCAGTGCGGCGCAGGGGGGCACAGATACGCAGTATTTT.

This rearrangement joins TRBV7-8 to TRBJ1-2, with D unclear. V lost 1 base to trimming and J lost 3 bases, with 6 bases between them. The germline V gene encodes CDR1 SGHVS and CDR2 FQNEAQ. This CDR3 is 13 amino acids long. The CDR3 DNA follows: TGTGCCAGCAGCTTAGAAGGGTACTATGGCTACACCTTC. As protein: CASSLEGYYGYTF.

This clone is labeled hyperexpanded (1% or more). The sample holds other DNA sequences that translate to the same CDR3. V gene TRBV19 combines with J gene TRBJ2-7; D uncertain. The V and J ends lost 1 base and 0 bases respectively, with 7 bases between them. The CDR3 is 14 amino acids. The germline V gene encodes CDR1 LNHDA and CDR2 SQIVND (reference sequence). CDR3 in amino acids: CASSIGTGSYEQYF. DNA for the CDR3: TGTGCCAGTAGTATAGGAACGGGCTCCTACGAGCAGTACTTC.